A single sample is the source of the 14 T cell receptor beta chains below, sequenced in a study of blood T cell repertoires in COVID-19. Using immunoSEQ multiplex PCR, the repertoire was profiled, and TCRdb retains in-frame clones only, with some absent. The sample lists just over 300,000 clones, over 75% occurring once. The sample was PBMCs or T cells enriched from blood (not recorded which). Source of these receptors: a woman between 40 and 55 years old who had recovered from COVID-19.

This chain uses TRBV5-1 with TRBJ2-5; TRBD2 matches at 8 bases. The CDR3 runs to 15 residues. The germline V gene encodes CDR1 SGHRS and CDR2 YFSETQ. The ends lost 4 bases at V and 2 bases at J; junction bases unmatched: 7. In DNA form, the CDR3 reads TGCGCCAGCAGCCCTACGGGGGGGCTTCAAGAGACCCAGTACTTC. It yields the protein CASSPTGGLQETQYF.

The gene calls are TRBV29-1 and TRBJ1-2; 8 nucleotides line up with TRBD1. Looked up from germline, CDR1 is SQVTM and CDR2 is ANQGSEA. The CDR3 totals 12 residues. CDR3 in DNA: TGCACCGCGAGCCACGGGACAGGCGGCTACACCTTC. Residues: CTASHGTGGYTF. Using reference TRBV29-1 and TRBJ1-2 for the parts outside the CDR3, the full variable domain is SAVISQKPSRDICQRGTSLTIQCQVDSQVTMMFWYRQQPGQSLTLIATANQGSEATYESGFVIDKFPISRPNLTFSTLTVSNMSPEDSSIYLCTASHGTGGYTFGSGTRLTVV.

This clone was recorded once. The chain employs TRBV27 and TRBJ1-2; 12 bases fit TRBD1. The V and J ends lost 5 bases and 6 bases, in that order; junction bases with no gene match: 4. This CDR3 comprises 14 residues. Germline V gene lookup returns CDR1 MNHEY and CDR2 SMNVEV (reference sequence). The CDR3 region has the DNA TGTGCCAGCAGTGTGGGACAGGGGGCGGATGGCTACACCTTC. It is translated as CASSVGQGADGYTF.

The chain is built from TRBV4-1 and TRBJ1-5; no definite D call. This CDR3 has 14 amino acids. V dropped 2 bases and J dropped 6 bases, with 11 bases sitting between them. Germline V gives CDR1 MGHRA, CDR2 YSYEKL. The CDR3 DNA is TGCGCCAGCAGCCAAACACCCGCGGGTCAGCCCCAGCATTTT. Protein: CASSQTPAGQPQHF.

The chain links TRBV7-6 to TRBJ1-1; 7 bases are shared with TRBD1. Trimming took 0 bases from V and 5 from J; bases not matched to a gene: 6. The germline gives CDR1 SGHVS, CDR2 FNYEAQ. The CDR3 loop spans 15 amino acids. The CDR3: CASSLAQGGTTEAFF. The CDR3 region has the DNA TGTGCCAGCAGCTTAGCTCAGGGGGGCACGACTGAAGCTTTCTTT.

The CDR3 DNA is TGTGCCAGCAGTGGACAGGGGGCAAATGAGCAGTTCTTC. It encodes CASSGQGANEQFF. The chain couples TRBV25-1 to TRBJ2-1; TRBD1 agrees at 10 bases. Germline V gene data show CDR1 as MGHDK and CDR2 as SYGVNS. Germline trimming cut 4 bases from V and 7 bases from J; bases unmatched to any gene: 1. The CDR3 runs 13 residues.

The chain joins TRBV7-9 to TRBJ1-1; 10 bases align to TRBD1. CDR3 size: 15 residues. The V segment lost 4 bases and the J segment 4 bases; nucleotides outside the gene matches: 6. CDR1 is SEHNR and CDR2 is FQNEAQ in the germline V gene (reference sequence). The CDR3 region has the DNA TGTGCCAGCAGCTATGGGACAGGGGTGGCCACTGAAGCTTTCTTT. Translation: CASSYGTGVATEAFF.

Notes on this clone: Other nucleotide sequences from this sample produce the same CDR3. This chain connects TRBV11-1 to TRBJ2-2; D may be TRBD1 (5 bases). Trimming pared 3 bases from V and 4 bases from J, leaving 9 bases between. The CDR3 covers 14 residues. Germline V gene lookup returns CDR1 SGHAT and CDR2 FQDESV (reference sequence). CDR3 DNA sequence: TGTGCCAGCAGCTTTAGGGGCGGCACCGGGGAGCTGTTTTTT. As protein: CASSFRGGTGELFF.

V and J are TRBV5-1 and TRBJ1-1; 8 bases are shared with TRBD1. The CDR3 consists of 14 residues. Germline V CDR1 and CDR2: SGHRS, YFSETQ. J gave up 7 bases and V 3 bases, and 8 bases lay outside the gene matches. The CDR3 DNA is TGCGCCAGCAGCTACGACAGGGGAGGCGGTGAAGCTTTCTTT. Translation: CASSYDRGGGEAFF. The variable domain in full, with the rest retrieved from reference TRBV5-1 and TRBJ1-1, is KAGVTQTPRYLIKTRGQQVTLSCSPISGHRSVSWYQQTPGQGLQFLFEYFSETQRNKGNFPGRFSGRQFSNSRSEMNVSTLELGDSALYLCASSYDRGGGEAFFGQGTRLTVV.

In this sample, this clone turned up once. This rearrangement joins TRBV4-3 to TRBJ2-7; the D gene is possibly TRBD2 (7 bases). Trimming stripped 4 bases from V and 4 bases from J, with 17 bases between. The CDR3 runs to 15 residues. Per germline, CDR1 LGHNA and CDR2 YSLEER. The CDR3, as DNA: TGCGCCAGCAGCCCGTCGAGGGGGGGCTTTTACGAGCAGTACTTC. This sequence encodes CASSPSRGGFYEQYF.

The chain couples TRBV30 to TRBJ1-3, with 7 positions matching TRBD1. CDR3 length equals 14 residues. The V gene end was trimmed by 5 bases and the J gene end by 4 bases; junction bases not matched to a gene: 8. CDR1 and CDR2 from the germline V gene are GTSNPN and SVGIG (reference sequence). DNA of the CDR3: TGTGCCTGGGTTAGACAGGGTCCCGGAAACACCATATATTTT. Its translation is CAWVRQGPGNTIYF.

J is TRBJ1-6 and V is TRBV7-2, with 9 bases fitting TRBD1. The trim removed 6 bases at V and 9 bases at J, leaving 9 bases unmatched. The CDR3 totals 15 residues. CDR1 is SGHTA, CDR2 FQGNSA, per germline. CDR3 nucleotides: TGTGCCAGCAGAACTAAACAGGGGGCGGGTTCACCCCTCCACTTT. This translates into CASRTKQGAGSPLHF.

CDR3 in amino acids: CASSRTGGTEAFF. The CDR3, as DNA: TGTGCCAGCAGCCGGACAGGAGGGACTGAAGCTTTCTTT. The chain has TRBV25-1 and TRBJ1-1; 7 bases are a match to TRBD1. This CDR3 is built from 13 residues. From germline, CDR1 is MGHDK and CDR2 SYGVNS. V lost 6 bases, J lost 5 bases, and 6 bases stayed unmatched.

This sequence joins TRBV28 and TRBJ2-7; D possibly corresponds to TRBD1 (5 bases). Germline assignment: CDR1 MDHEN and CDR2 SYDVKM. CDR3 length: 14 residues. V was clipped by 5 bases and J by 6 bases, with 17 bases between them. The CDR3 reads CASSLTGRVSEQYF. As DNA, the CDR3 is TGTGCCAGCAGTCTCACGGGCAGGGTAAGCGAGCAGTACTTC.